This is a list of T cell receptor beta chains from one sample in a study of blood T cell repertoires in COVID-19. Assay used: immunoSEQ multiplex PCR; TCRdb lists only in-frame clones, some missing. The sample contains under 300,000 clones, roughly 90% of which appear only once. Sequenced input: PBMCs or T cells enriched from blood (not recorded which). All receptors derive from a young woman who had recovered from COVID-19. Both conserved end residues are part of each CDR3.

v_gene: TRBV28
CDR3aa: CASSHPGPQHF

v_gene: TRBV19
CDR3aa: CASTRASGSTGELFF

v_gene: TRBV18
CDR3aa: CASSPDRTYSPLHF

v_gene: TRBV19
CDR3aa: CASSIQGEGPSVTF

v_gene: TRBV30
CDR3aa: CAWINLGLAGRIVSTDTQYF

v_gene: TRBV19
CDR3aa: CASSMDREETQYF

v_gene: TRBV11-2
CDR3aa: CASTPKTREETQYF

v_gene: TRBV27
CDR3aa: CASSFGVAGGTDTQYF

v_gene: TRBV9
CDR3aa: CASSVGQGTGATNEQFF

v_gene: TRBV27
CDR3aa: CASSAHLRRDGKYGYTF

v_gene: TRBV28
CDR3aa: CASYGRASGQETQYF

v_gene: TRBV9
CDR3aa: CASSVDPGGQGANYGYTF

v_gene: TRBV7-2
CDR3aa: CASSLDRNSYNEQFF

v_gene: TRBV19
CDR3aa: CAGWQPPGPNYGYTF

v_gene: TRBV5-4
CDR3aa: CASSLSSLAGFWGTADTQYF

v_gene: TRBV7-3
CDR3aa: CASGRNTGELFF

v_gene: TRBV9
CDR3aa: CASSVVPQASGGASDTQYF

v_gene: TRBV30
CDR3aa: CAWKGGAQGNTEAFF

v_gene: TRBV10-3
CDR3aa: CAISESRDRRDEQFF

v_gene: TRBV4-2
CDR3aa: CASSQESSGMRTDTQYF

v_gene: TRBV6-6
CDR3aa: CATSGGHSGNTIYF

v_gene: TRBV3-1/TRBV3-2
CDR3aa: CASSQESGQGTGYGYTF

v_gene: TRBV28
CDR3aa: CASSEETGNTIYF

v_gene: TRBV6-5
CDR3aa: CASSFGDRAYGYTF